This T cell receptor beta chain emerged from a study of blood T cell repertoires in COVID-19. Study-level background: COVID-19 samples collected from the United States, Italy and Spain covered acute and convalescent phases. Sources were T cells, B-cell-depleted T cells, or PBMCs; the material itself was cDNA or gDNA.

Profiling relied on immunoSEQ multiplex PCR, and the TCRdb table lists in-frame clones only, not all of them. The repertoire holds 70,000 or so clones, with approximately 87% as singletons. Trimming took off 3 bases at V and 8 bases at J, with 10 bases between the two ends. Germline V lookup: CDR1 LNHDA, CDR2 SQIVND (reference sequence). The CDR3 runs 12 residues. Material: peripheral blood. J is TRBJ1-2 and V is TRBV19; no definite D call. This receptor was taken from a man aged 45-65 years with active COVID-19. The CDR3 spells CASSITRGGYTF. The CDR3 DNA reads TGTGCCAGTAGTATCACCCGGGGAGGCTACACCTTC.